This TCR beta chain stems from a study of cytomegalovirus exposure and HLA in healthy donors. The CDR3 sequence is 13 residues long. Deletions cut 0 bases from V and 5 bases from J, with 8 bases between. Germline CDR1 GTSNPN, CDR2 SVGIG (reference sequence). Primers: 60 Vbeta forward and 13 Jbeta reverse. Sequenced by immunoSEQ multiplex PCR; TCRdb stores in-frame clones only, minus some. Of approximately 150,000 clones in the sample, 77% were seen once. The source is a woman in her twenties or thirties in good health and CMV-seropositive. The chain combines TRBV30 with TRBJ1-5; possible D gene TRBD1, 6 bases. The sample consisted of PBMCs. The CDR3 here is CAWSVRQDQPQHF. The DNA of the CDR3 is TGTGCCTGGAGTGTACGACAGGATCAGCCCCAGCATTTT.